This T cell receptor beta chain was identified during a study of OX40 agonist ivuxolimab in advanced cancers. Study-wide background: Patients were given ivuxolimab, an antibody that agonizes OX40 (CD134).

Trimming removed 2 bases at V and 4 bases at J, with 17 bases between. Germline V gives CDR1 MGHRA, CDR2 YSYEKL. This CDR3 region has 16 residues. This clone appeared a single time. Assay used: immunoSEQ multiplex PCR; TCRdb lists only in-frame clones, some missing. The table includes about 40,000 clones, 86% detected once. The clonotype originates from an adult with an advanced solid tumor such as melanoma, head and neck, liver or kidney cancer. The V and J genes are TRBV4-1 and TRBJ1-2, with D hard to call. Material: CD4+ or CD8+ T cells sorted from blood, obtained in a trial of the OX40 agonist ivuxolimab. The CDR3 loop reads CASSQTKDTWGYGYTF. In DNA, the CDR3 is TGCGCCAGCAGCCAAACTAAGGATACCTGGGGCTATGGCTACACCTTC.